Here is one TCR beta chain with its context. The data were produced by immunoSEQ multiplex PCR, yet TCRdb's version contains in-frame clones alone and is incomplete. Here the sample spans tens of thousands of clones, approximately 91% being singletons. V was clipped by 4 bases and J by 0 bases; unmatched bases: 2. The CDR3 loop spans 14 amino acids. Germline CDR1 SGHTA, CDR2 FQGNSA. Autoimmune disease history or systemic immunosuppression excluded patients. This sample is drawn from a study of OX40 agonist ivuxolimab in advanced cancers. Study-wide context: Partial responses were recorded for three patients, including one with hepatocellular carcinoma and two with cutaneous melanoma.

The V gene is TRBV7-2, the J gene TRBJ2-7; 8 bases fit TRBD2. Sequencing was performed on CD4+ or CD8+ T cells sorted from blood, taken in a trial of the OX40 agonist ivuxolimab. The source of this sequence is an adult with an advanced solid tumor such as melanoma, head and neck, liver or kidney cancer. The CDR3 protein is CASSSGGSSYEQYF. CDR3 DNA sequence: TGTGCCAGCAGCTCGGGGGGGAGCTCCTACGAGCAGTACTTC.